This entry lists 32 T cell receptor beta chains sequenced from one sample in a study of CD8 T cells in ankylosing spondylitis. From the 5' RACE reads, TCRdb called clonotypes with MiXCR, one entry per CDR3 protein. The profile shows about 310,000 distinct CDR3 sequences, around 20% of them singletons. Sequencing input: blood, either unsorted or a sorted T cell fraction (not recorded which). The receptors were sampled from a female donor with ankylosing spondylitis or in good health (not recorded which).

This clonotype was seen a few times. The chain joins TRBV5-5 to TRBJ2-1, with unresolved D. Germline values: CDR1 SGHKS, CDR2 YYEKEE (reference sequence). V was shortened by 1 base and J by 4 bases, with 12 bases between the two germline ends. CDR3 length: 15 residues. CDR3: CASSLWGNLYNEQFF. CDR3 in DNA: TGTGCCAGCAGCTTGTGGGGTAACCTATACAATGAGCAGTTCTTC.

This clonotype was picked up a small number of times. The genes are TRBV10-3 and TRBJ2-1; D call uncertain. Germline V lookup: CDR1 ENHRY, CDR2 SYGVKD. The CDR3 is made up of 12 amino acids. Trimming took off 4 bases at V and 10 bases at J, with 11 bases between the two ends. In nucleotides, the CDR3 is TGTGCCATCAGTGCTAGGGAAGAGGAGCAGTTCTTC. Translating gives CAISAREEEQFF.

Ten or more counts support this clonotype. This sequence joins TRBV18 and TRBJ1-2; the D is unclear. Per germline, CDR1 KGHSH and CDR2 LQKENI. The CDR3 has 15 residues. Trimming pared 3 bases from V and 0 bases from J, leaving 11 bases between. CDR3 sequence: CASSPTAQTNYGYTF. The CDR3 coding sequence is TGTGCCAGCTCACCGACTGCACAGACTAACTATGGCTACACCTTC. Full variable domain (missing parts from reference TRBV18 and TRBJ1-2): NAGVMQNPRHLVRRRGQEARLRCSPMKGHSHVYWYRQLPEEGLKFMVYLQKENIIDESGMPKERFSAEFPKEGPSILRIQQVVRGDSAAYFCASSPTAQTNYGYTFGSGTRLTVV.

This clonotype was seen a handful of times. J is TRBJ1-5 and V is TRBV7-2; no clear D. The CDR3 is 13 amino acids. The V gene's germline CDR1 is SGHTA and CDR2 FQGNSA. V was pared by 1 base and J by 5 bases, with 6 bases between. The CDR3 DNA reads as TGTGCCAGCAGCTTAGTAGTAGATCAGCCCCAGCATTTT. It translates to CASSLVVDQPQHF.

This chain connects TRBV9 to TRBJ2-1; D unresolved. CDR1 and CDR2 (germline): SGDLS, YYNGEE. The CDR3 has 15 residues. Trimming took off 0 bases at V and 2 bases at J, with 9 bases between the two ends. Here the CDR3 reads CASSVDLGTYNEQFF. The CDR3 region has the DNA TGTGCCAGCAGCGTAGATCTGGGTACCTACAATGAGCAGTTCTTC.

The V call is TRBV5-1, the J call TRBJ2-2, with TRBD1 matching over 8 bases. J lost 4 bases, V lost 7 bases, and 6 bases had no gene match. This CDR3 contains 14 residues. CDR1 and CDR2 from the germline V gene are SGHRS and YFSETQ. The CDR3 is CASGGQGVTGELFF. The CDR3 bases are TGCGCCAGCGGAGGACAGGGAGTCACCGGGGAGCTGTTTTTT.

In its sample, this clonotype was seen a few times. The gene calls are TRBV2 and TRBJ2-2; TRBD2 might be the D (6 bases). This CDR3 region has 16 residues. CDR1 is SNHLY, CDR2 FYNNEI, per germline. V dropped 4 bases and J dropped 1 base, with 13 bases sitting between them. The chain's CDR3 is CASSGGLTQNTGELFF. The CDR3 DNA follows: TGTGCCAGCAGTGGAGGACTAACTCAGAACACCGGGGAGCTGTTTTTT.

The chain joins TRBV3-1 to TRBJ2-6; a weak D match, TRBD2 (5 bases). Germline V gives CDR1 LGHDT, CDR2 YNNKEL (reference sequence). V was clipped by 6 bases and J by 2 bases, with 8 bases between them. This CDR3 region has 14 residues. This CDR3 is CASRAATGANVLTF. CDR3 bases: TGTGCCAGCAGAGCGGCCACTGGGGCCAACGTCCTGACTTTC.

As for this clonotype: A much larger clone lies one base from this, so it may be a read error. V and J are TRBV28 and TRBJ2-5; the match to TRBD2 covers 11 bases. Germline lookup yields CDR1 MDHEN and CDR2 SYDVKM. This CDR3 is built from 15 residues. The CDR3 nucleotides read TGTGCCAGCAGTCGCCGGACTAGCGGGCAAGATACCCAGTACTTC. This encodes CASSRRTSGQDTQYF.

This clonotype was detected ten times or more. CDR3 residues: CASSPLAGGSTDTQYF. CDR3 nucleotides: TGTGCCAGCAGCCCTTTGGCGGGAGGGTCCACAGATACGCAGTATTTT. The chain couples TRBV5-8 to TRBJ2-3, with TRBD2 matching 9 bases. The ends lost 4 bases at V and 2 bases at J; junction bases unmatched: 8. This CDR3 spans 16 amino acids. CDR1 is SGHTS and CDR2 is YDEGEE in the germline V gene.

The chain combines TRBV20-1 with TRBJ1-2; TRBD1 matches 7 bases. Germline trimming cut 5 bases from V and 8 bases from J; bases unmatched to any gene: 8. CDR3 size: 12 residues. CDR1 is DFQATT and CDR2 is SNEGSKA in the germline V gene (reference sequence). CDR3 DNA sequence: TGCAGTGCTCGGCGACAGGGTGCGGGCTACACCTTC. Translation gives CSARRQGAGYTF.

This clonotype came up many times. As DNA, the CDR3 is TGTGCCAGCAGTTTGGGGGACGGAGGAAACACCATATATTTT. This translates into CASSLGDGGNTIYF. The chain links TRBV12-3 or TRBV12-4 to TRBJ1-3; maybe TRBD1 (5 bases). The CDR3 totals 14 residues. Trimming stripped 3 bases from V and 4 bases from J, with 10 bases between.

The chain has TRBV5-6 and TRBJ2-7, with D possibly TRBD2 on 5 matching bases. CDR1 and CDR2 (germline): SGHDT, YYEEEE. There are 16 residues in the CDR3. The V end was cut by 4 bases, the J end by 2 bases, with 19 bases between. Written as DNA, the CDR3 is TGTGCCAGCAGCCGGCCCGACACTCGAGGGACCTACGAGCAGTACTTC. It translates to CASSRPDTRGTYEQYF.

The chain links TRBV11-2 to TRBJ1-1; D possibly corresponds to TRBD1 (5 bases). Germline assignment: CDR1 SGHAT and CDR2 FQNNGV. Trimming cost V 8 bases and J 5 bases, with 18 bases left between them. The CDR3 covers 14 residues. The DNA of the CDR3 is TGTGCCAGCGAGGGCCAGGGTAGAAGAACTGAAGCTTTCTTT. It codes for CASEGQGRRTEAFF.

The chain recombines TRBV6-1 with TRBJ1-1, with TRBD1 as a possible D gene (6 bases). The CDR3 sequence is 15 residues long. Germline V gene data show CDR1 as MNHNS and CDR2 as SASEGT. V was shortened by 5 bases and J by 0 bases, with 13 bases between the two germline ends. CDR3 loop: CASSPRGAMNTEAFF. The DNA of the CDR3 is TGTGCCAGCAGTCCGAGGGGGGCGATGAACACTGAAGCTTTCTTT.

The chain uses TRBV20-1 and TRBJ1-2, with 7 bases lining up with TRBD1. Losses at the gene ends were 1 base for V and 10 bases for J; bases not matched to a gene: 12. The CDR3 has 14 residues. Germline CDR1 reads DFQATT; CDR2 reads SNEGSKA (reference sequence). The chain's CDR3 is CSARASDRVPNYTF. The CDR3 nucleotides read TGCAGTGCTAGAGCCTCCGACAGGGTCCCCAACTACACCTTC.

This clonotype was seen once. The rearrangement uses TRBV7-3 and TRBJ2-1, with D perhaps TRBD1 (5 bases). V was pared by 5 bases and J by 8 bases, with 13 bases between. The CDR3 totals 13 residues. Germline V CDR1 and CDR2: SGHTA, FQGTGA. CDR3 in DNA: TGTGCCAGCAGCCAGGGCTCGGGCGATGAGCAGTTCTTC. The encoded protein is CASSQGSGDEQFF.

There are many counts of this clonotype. CDR3 region: CATSGGGRKNEQFF. CDR3 bases: TGTGCCACCAGTGGGGGCGGGAGGAAAAACGAGCAGTTCTTC. This rearrangement joins TRBV24-1 to TRBJ2-1, with 8 bases aligning to TRBD2. The V and J ends lost 5 bases and 10 bases, in that order; junction bases with no gene match: 9. CDR1 and CDR2 from the germline V gene are KGHDR and SFDVKD. This CDR3 region has 14 residues.

The CDR3 DNA reads TGTGCCAGCAGCTTAAAGGGGGTTAGCGGCTACGAGCAGTACTTC. It yields the protein CASSLKGVSGYEQYF. This sequence joins TRBV7-2 and TRBJ2-7; D tentatively reads TRBD1 or TRBD2 (6 bases each). This CDR3 has 15 amino acids. Germline CDR1 SGHTA, CDR2 FQGNSA. The V and J ends lost 2 bases and 3 bases respectively, with 14 bases between them.

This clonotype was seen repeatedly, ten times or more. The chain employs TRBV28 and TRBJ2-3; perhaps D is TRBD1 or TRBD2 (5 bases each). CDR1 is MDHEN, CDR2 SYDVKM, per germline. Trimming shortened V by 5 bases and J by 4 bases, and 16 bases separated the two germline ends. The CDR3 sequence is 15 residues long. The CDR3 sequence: CASSPSGTGSDTQYF. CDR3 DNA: TGTGCCAGCAGTCCCTCCGGGACGGGTTCAGATACGCAGTATTTT.

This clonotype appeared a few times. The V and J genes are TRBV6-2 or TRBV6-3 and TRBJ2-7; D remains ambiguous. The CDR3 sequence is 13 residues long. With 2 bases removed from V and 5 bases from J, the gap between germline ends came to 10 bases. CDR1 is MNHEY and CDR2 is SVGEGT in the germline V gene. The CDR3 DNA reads TGTGCCAGCAGTTACACCCCTAGGAACGAGCAGTACTTC. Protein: CASSYTPRNEQYF.

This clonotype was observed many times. The CDR3 DNA reads TGTGCCAGCAGCTCAACAGGGGCGATTGACACCGGGGAGCTGTTTTTT. This gives the protein CASSSTGAIDTGELFF. V is TRBV12-3 or TRBV12-4 and J is TRBJ2-2, with 7 bases matching TRBD1. This CDR3 is 16 amino acids long. Losses at the gene ends were 6 bases for V and 3 bases for J; bases not matched to a gene: 10.

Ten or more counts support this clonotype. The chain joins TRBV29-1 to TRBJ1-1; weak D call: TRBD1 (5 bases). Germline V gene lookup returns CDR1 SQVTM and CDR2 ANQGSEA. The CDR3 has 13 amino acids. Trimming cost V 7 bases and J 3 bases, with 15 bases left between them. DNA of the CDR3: TGCAGCGCACCCATTTTAGGGGACACTGAAGCTTTCTTT. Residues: CSAPILGDTEAFF. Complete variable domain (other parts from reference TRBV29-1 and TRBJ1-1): SAVISQKPSRDICQRGTSLTIQCQVDSQVTMMFWYRQQPGQSLTLIATANQGSEATYESGFVIDKFPISRPNLTFSTLTVSNMSPEDSSIYLCSAPILGDTEAFFGQGTRLTVV.

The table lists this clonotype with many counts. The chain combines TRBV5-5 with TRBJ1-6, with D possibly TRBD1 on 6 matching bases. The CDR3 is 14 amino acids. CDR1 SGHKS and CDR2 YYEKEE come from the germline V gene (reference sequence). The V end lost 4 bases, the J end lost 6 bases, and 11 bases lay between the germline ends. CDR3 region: CASSMDSLNSPLHF. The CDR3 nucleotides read TGTGCCAGCAGCATGGACAGCCTTAATTCACCCCTCCACTTT.

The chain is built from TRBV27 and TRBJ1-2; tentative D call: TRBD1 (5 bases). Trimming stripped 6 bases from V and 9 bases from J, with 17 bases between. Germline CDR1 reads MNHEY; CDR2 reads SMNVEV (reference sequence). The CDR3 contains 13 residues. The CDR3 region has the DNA TGTGCCAGCAGCCTCCGCCAGGGTGGAAGCTACACCTTC. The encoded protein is CASSLRQGGSYTF.

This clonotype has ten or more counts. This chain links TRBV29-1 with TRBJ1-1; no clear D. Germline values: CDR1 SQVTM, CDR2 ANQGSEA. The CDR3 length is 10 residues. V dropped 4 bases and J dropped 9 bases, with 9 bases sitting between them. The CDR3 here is CSVVAQKAFF. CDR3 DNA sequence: TGCAGCGTTGTCGCCCAGAAAGCTTTCTTT.

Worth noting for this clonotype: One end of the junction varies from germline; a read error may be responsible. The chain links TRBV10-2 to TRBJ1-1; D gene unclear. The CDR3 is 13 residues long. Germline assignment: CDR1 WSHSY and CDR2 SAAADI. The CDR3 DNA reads TGCGCCAGCAGGGCTGGAGGCCGGACTGAAGTTTTCTTT. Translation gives CASRAGGRTEVFF.

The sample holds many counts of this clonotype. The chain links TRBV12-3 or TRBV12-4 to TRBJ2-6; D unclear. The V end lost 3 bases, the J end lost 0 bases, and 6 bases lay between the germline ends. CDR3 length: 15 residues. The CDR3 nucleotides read TGTGCCAGCAGTTTGAGTCCCTCTGGGGCCAACGTCCTGACTTTC. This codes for CASSLSPSGANVLTF.

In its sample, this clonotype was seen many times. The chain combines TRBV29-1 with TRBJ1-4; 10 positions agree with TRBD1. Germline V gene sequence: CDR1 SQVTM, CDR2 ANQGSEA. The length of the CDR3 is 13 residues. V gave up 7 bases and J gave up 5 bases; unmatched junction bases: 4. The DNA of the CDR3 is TGCAGCGCTAGGACAGGGGGAAATGAAAAACTGTTTTTT. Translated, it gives CSARTGGNEKLFF.

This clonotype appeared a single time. CDR3 DNA sequence: TGTGCCAGCAGTTACGGGGCGGGAGTGCAGTTCTTC. Translating gives CASSYGAGVQFF. V usage is TRBV6-6 and J usage is TRBJ2-1, with 7 bases fitting TRBD2. This CDR3 is built from 12 residues. Germline loops: CDR1 MNHNY, CDR2 SVGAGI (reference sequence). The J segment lost 12 bases and the V segment lost 2 bases, leaving 4 bases of the junction unmatched.

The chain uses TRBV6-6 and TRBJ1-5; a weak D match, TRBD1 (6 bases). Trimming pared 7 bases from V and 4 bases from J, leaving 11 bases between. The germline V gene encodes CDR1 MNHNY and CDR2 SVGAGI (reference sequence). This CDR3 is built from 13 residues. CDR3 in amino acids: CASKAGVNQPQHF. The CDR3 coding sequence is TGTGCCAGCAAGGCAGGGGTTAATCAGCCCCAGCATTTT.

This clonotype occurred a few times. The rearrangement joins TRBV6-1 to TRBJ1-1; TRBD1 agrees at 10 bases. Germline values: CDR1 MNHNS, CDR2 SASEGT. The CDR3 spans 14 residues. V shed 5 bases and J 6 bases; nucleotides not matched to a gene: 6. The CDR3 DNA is TGTGCCAGCAGTCTTTCTGACAGGGGGCCTGAAGCTTTCTTT. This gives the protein CASSLSDRGPEAFF.